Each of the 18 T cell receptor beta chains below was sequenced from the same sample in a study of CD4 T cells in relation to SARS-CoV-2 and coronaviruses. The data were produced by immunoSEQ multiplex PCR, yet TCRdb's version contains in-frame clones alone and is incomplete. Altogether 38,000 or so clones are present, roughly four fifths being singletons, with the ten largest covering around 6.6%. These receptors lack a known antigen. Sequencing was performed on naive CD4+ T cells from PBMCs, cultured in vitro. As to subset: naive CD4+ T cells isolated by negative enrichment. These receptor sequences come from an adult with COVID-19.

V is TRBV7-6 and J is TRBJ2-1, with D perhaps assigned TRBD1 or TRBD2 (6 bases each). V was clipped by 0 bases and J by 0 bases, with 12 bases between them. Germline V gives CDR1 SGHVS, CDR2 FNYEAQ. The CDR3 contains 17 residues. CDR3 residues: CASSLAEGGSSYNEQFF. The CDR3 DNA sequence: TGTGCCAGCAGCTTAGCGGAGGGGGGTAGCTCCTACAATGAGCAGTTCTTC.

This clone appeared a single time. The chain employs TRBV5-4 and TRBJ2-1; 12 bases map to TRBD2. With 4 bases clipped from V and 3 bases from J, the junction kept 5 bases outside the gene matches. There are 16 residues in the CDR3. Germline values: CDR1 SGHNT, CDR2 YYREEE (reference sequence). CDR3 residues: CASSTGLAGLYNEQFF. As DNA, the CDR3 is TGTGCCAGCAGCACGGGACTAGCGGGCCTCTACAATGAGCAGTTCTTC.

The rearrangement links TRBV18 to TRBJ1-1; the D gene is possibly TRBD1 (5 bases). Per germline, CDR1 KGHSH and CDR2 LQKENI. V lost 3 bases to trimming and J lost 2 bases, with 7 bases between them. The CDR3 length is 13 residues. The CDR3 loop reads CASSPQGNTEAFF. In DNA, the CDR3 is TGTGCCAGCTCACCGCAGGGAAACACTGAAGCTTTCTTT.

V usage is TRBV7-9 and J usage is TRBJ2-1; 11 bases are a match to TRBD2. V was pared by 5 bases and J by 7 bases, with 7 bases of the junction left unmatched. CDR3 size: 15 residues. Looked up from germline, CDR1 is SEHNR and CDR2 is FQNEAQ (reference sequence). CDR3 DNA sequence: TGTGCCAGCAGCCTCCTTAGCGGGAGGGGGAATGAGCAGTTCTTC. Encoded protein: CASSLLSGRGNEQFF.

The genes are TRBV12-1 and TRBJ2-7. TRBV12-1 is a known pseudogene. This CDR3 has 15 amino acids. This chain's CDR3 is CASSSLSRASYEQYF. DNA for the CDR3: TGTGCCAGCAGTTCTCTCTCCCGGGCGTCCTACGAGCAGTACTTC.

The CDR3 bases are TGCGCCAGCAGCTTGGCCCCCGGACTAGCGGGACTGCTCTACGAGCAGTACTTC. It codes for CASSLAPGLAGLLYEQYF. The chain couples TRBV5-1 to TRBJ2-7; 12 nucleotides agree with TRBD2. This CDR3 region has 18 residues. The V and J ends lost 0 bases and 3 bases, in that order; junction bases with no gene match: 10. Germline V gives CDR1 SGHRS, CDR2 YFSETQ.

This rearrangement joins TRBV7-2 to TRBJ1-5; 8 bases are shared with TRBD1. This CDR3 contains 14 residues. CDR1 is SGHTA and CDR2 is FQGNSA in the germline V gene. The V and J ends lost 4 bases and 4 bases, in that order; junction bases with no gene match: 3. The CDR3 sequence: CASSWTGFNQPQHF. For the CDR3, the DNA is TGTGCCAGCAGCTGGACAGGGTTTAATCAGCCCCAGCATTTT.

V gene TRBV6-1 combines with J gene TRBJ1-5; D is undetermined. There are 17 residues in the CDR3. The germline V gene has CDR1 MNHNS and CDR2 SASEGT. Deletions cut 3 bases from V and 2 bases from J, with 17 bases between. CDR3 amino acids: CASSDPSWGSGNQPQHF. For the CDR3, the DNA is TGTGCCAGCAGTGACCCCTCCTGGGGTTCTGGCAATCAGCCCCAGCATTTT.

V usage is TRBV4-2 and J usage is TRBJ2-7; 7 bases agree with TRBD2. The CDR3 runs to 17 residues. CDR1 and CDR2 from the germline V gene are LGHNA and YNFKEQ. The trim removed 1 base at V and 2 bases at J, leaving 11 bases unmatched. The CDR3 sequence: CASSQAVGRAGPYEQYF. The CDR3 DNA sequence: TGTGCCAGCAGCCAAGCCGTAGGCCGAGCGGGACCCTACGAGCAGTACTTC.

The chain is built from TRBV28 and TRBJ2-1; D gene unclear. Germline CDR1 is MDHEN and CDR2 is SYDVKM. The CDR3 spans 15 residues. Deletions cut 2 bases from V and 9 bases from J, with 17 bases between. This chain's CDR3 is CASSLITTRFGEQFF. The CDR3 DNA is TGTGCCAGCAGTTTAATTACCACGCGGTTCGGTGAGCAGTTCTTC.

Written as DNA, the CDR3 is TGTGCCAGCAGCTCCTTACTAGCGGGAGAAACCGAGCAGTACTTC. This sequence encodes CASSSLLAGETEQYF. The chain is built from TRBV7-2 and TRBJ2-7; 11 bases are a match to TRBD2. This CDR3 region has 15 residues. After removal of 4 bases from V and 6 bases from J, the junction contained 8 bases not matched to a gene. In germline, CDR1 is SGHTA, CDR2 FQGNSA.

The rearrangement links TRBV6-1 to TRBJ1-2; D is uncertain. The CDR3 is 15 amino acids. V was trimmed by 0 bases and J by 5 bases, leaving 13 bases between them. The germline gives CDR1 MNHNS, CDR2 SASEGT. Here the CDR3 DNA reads TGTGCCAGCAGTGAAGCTCTCTCAGGTTCATATGGCTACACCTTC. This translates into CASSEALSGSYGYTF.

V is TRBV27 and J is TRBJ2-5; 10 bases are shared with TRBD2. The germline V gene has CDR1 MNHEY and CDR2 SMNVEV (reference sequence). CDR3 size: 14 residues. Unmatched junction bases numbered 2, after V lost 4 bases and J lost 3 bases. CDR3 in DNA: TGTGCCAGCAGTTCCCTAGCGGGAGAAGAGACCCAGTACTTC. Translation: CASSSLAGEETQYF.

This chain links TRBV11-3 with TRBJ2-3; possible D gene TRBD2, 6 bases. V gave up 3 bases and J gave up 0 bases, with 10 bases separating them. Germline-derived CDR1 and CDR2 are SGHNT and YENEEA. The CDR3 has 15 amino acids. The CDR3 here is CASSFDGTSTDTQYF. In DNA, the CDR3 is TGTGCCAGCAGCTTTGACGGGACTAGCACAGATACGCAGTATTTT.

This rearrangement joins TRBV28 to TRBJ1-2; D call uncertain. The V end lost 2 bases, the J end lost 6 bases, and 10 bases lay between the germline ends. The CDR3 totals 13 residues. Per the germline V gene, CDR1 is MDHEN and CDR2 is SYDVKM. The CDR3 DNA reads TGTGCCAGCAGTTTACCCGCAGTGAATGGCTACACCTTC. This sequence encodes CASSLPAVNGYTF.

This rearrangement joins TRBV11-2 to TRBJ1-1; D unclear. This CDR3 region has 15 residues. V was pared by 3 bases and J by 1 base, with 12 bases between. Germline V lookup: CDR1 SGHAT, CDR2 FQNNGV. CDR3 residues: CASSFDAGTNTEAFF. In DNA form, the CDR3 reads TGTGCCAGCAGCTTTGACGCGGGAACGAACACTGAAGCTTTCTTT.

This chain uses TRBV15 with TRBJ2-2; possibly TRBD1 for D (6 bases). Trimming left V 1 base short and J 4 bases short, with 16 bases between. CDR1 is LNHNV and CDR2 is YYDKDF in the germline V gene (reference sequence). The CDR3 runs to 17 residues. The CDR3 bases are TGTGCCACCAGCAGAGCTAAGAACAGGGTTAGCACCGGGGAGCTGTTTTTT. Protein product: CATSRAKNRVSTGELFF.

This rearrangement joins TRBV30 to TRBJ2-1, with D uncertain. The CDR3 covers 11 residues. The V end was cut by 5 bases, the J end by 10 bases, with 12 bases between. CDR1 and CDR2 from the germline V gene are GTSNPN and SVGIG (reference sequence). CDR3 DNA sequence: TGTGCCTGGGACTCTCTCGGGGAGCAGTTCTTC. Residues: CAWDSLGEQFF.